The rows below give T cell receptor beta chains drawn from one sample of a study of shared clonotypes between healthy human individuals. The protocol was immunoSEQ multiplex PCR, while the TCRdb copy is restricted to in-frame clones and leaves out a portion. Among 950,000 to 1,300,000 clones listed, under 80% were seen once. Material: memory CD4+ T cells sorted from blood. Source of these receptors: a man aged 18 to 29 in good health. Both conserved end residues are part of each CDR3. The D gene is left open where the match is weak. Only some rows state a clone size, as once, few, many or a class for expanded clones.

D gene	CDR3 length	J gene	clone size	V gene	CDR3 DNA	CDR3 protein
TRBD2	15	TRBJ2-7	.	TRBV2	TGTGCCAGCAGTTCCGAAAGCGGGGGGGCCTACGAGCAGTACTTC	CASSSESGGAYEQYF
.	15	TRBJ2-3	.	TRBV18	TGTGCCAGCTCACCTGAGACTGGGCGTACAGATACGCAGTATTTT	CASSPETGRTDTQYF
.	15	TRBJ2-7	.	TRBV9	TGTGCCAGCAGCGTAGCTCAGGGGACATTTTACGAGCAGTACTTC	CASSVAQGTFYEQYF
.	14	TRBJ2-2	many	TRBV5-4	TGTGCCAGCAGCCCCGGGGACGTTCCCGGGGAGCTGTTTTTT	CASSPGDVPGELFF
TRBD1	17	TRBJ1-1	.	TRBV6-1	TGTGCCAGCAGTGAATATGGGACAGGGGGCGCGAACACTGAAGCTTTCTTT	CASSEYGTGGANTEAFF
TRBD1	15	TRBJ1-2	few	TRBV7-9	TGTGCCAGCAGCTTAGTACAGGGGATTAACTATGGCTACACCTTC	CASSLVQGINYGYTF
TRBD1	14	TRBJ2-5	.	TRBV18	TGTGCCAGCTCACAAGACAGGGGGCTGGAGACCCAGTACTTC	CASSQDRGLETQYF
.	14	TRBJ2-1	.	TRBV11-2	TGTGCCAGCAGTGAGTTAGTAGGGTACAATGAGCAGTTCTTC	CASSELVGYNEQFF
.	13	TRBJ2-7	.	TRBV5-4	TGTGCCAGCAGCCGATCGGGGGACCACGAGCAGTACTTC	CASSRSGDHEQYF
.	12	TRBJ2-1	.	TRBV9	TGTGCCAGCAGAGGGGTTCGGAATGAGCAGTTCTTC	CASRGVRNEQFF
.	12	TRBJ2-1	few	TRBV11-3	TGTGCCAGCAGCGAGAACACGGGTGAGCAGTTCTTC	CASSENTGEQFF
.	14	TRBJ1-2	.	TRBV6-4	TGTGCCAGCAGTGACTCCCCAGCCTACTATGGCTACACCTTC	CASSDSPAYYGYTF
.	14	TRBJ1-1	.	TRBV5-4	TGTGCCAGCAGCTACGATGATAGGAACACTGAAGCTTTCTTT	CASSYDDRNTEAFF
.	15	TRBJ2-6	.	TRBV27	TGTGCCAGCAGTTTAGGGGGCTCTGGGGCCAACGTCCTGACTTTC	CASSLGGSGANVLTF
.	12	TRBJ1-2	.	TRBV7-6	TGTGCCAGCAGCCCGGACAGTTATGGCTACACCTTC	CASSPDSYGYTF
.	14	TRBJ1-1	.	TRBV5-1	TGCGCCAGCAGCTTGGACGCTACGAACACTGAAGCTTTCTTT	CASSLDATNTEAFF
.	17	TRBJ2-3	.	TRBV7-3	TGTGCCAGCAGCTTAACCCCGCAGGGGCGGAACACAGATACGCAGTATTTT	CASSLTPQGRNTDTQYF
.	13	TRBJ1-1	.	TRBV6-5	TGTGCCAGCAGTCCGAGATTGAACACTGAAGCTTTCTTT	CASSPRLNTEAFF
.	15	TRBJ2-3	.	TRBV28	TGTGCCAGCAGTTCCTTAAGGGGCAGCACAGATACGCAGTATTTT	CASSSLRGSTDTQYF
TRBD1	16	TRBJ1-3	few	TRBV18	TGTGCCAGCTCAACCAGCGGGACAGGCCTTGGAAACACCATATATTTT	CASSTSGTGLGNTIYF
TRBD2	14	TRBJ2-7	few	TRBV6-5	TGTGCCAGCAGCCTAGCGGGCGGAAACTACGAGCAGTACTTC	CASSLAGGNYEQYF
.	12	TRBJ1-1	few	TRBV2	TGTGCCAGCAGTCCAGGGTTACGAGGAGCTTTCTTT	CASSPGLRGAFF
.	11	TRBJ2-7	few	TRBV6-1	TGTGCCAGCAGTAGGATCCACGAGCAGTACTTC	CASSRIHEQYF
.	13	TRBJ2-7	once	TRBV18	TGTGCCAGCTCCCTAAGGCAGGGCTACGAGCAGTACTTC	CASSLRQGYEQYF
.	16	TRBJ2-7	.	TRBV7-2	TGTGCCAGCAGCTTAGGGTCGGGCCCAAGCTCCTACGAGCAGTACTTC	CASSLGSGPSSYEQYF
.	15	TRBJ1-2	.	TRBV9	TGTGCCAGCAGTGTCCACAACAGGGACGACTATGGCTACACCTTC	CASSVHNRDDYGYTF